The rows below give T cell receptor beta chains drawn from one sample of a study of vaccination and CD4 T cells after COVID-19. These TCRs are of unknown antigen specificity. TCRdb processed the PCR reads anew with MiXCR; each CDR3 protein has one entry. The sample has about 20,000 distinct CDR3 sequences, 43% seen once; the top ten hold about 3.2%. The material sequenced was CD4+ T cells from blood, cultured in vitro, taken after SARS-CoV-2 vaccination. Source of these receptors: a human donor who had recovered from COVID-19. Each CDR3 is given with its conserved first and last residue. The D gene is left open where the match is weak. Clone size appears in some rows only: once, few, many, or a class for an expanded clone.

V: TRBV6-5; D: .; size: .; J: TRBJ2-5; DNA: TGTGCCAGCAGTTACTCGGTTGATAGGACGGAGCGGAACCAGTACTTC; CDR3: CASSYSVDRTERNQYF
V: TRBV28; D: .; size: .; J: TRBJ1-2; DNA: TGTGCCAGCAGTAGACAAATCTCTAACTATGGCTACACCTTC; CDR3: CASSRQISNYGYTF
V: TRBV2; D: TRBD1; size: once; J: TRBJ1-4; DNA: TGTGCCAGCAGGTCCGGGACAGGGGTTGGAAAACTGTTTTTT; CDR3: CASRSGTGVGKLFF
V: TRBV11-2; D: .; size: .; J: TRBJ1-6; DNA: TGTGCCAGCAGCTTAGTGGTCGGTGAGAATTCACCCCTCCACTTT; CDR3: CASSLVVGENSPLHF
V: TRBV20-1; D: TRBD1; size: .; J: TRBJ1-5; DNA: TGCAGTGCCCACAGGGGGCGACTAAGCAATCAGCCCCAGCATTTT; CDR3: CSAHRGRLSNQPQHF
V: TRBV20-1; D: .; size: few; J: TRBJ2-4; DNA: TGCAGTGTCAAAGAGGGAAACATTCAGTACTTC; CDR3: CSVKEGNIQYF
V: TRBV10-3; D: .; size: .; J: TRBJ1-2; DNA: TGTGCCATCAGTGAGTCGGGGGGCTCCTATGGCTACACCTTC; CDR3: CAISESGGSYGYTF
V: TRBV20-1; D: .; size: .; J: TRBJ1-1; DNA: TGCAGTGCTAGGGGGTTTCGCGGGGTGAACACTGAAGCTTTCTTT; CDR3: CSARGFRGVNTEAFF
V: TRBV24-1; D: .; size: few; J: TRBJ2-1; DNA: TGTGCCACCAGTGATTTGCATCCTGTTCAGTTCTTC; CDR3: CATSDLHPVQFF
V: TRBV6-1; D: .; size: .; J: TRBJ2-3; DNA: TGTGCCAGCAGTCCAACCTACGGCAGACTGGATACGCAGTATTTT; CDR3: CASSPTYGRLDTQYF
V: TRBV19; D: .; size: .; J: TRBJ1-2; DNA: TGTGCCAGCACATTTTACGGCGGGACACTTTATGGCTACACCTTC; CDR3: CASTFYGGTLYGYTF